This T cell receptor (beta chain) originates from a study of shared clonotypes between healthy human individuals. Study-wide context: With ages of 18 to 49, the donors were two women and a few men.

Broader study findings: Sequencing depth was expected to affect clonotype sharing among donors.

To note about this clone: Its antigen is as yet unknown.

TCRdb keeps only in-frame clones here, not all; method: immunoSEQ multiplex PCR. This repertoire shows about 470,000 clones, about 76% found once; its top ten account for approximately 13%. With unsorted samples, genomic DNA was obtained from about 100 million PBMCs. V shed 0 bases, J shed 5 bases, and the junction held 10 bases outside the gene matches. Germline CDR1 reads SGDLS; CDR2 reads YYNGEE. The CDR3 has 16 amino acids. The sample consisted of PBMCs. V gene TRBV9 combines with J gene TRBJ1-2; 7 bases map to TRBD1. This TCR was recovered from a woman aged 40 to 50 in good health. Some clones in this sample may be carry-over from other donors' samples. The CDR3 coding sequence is TGTGCCAGCAGCGTAGGGGCAGGGGGAGTGAGATATGGCTACACCTTC. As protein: CASSVGAGGVRYGYTF.